What follows are 21 T cell receptor beta chains derived from one specimen sequenced in a study of blood T cell repertoires in COVID-19. The table came from immunoSEQ multiplex PCR; TCRdb's copy has only in-frame clones and leaves some out. The sample has under 150,000 clones, 80% seen once. Source material: peripheral blood. These receptors were taken from a woman aged 45-59 years with acute or convalescent COVID-19.

This clone was counted a single time. The CDR3 region is CATSPRQTAEAFF. The DNA of the CDR3 is TGTGCCACCAGCCCAAGACAGACGGCCGAAGCTTTCTTT. The rearrangement uses TRBV15 and TRBJ1-1; D possibly corresponds to TRBD1 (5 bases). The germline gives CDR1 LNHNV, CDR2 YYDKDF (reference sequence). CDR3 length: 13 residues. Trimming cost V 5 bases and J 8 bases, with 15 bases left between them.

CDR3 sequence: CASRNEQGASSGGYTF. In DNA, the CDR3 is TGCGCCAGCAGAAACGAACAGGGGGCGTCCTCTGGTGGCTACACCTTC. The gene calls are TRBV5-1 and TRBJ1-2; 9 bases are a match to TRBD1. Germline V gene sequence: CDR1 SGHRS, CDR2 YFSETQ. The V and J ends lost 5 bases and 7 bases, in that order; junction bases with no gene match: 15. The CDR3 length is 16 residues.

This clone appeared a few times. The V call is TRBV7-6, the J call TRBJ2-3; weak D call: TRBD2 (6 bases). Germline lookup yields CDR1 SGHVS and CDR2 FNYEAQ. The germline V and J ends were trimmed by 4 bases and 2 bases, with 19 bases remaining between them. The CDR3 runs to 17 residues. The CDR3 is CASSSRRRREITDTQYF. CDR3 DNA: TGTGCCAGCAGCTCCAGGAGGCGGAGGGAAATCACAGATACGCAGTATTTT.

The gene calls are TRBV6-5 and TRBJ2-3; 8 bases are shared with TRBD2. Unmatched junction bases numbered 8, after V lost 5 bases and J lost 7 bases. The CDR3 is 14 residues long. Per the germline V gene, CDR1 is MNHEY and CDR2 is SVGAGI. The CDR3 region has the DNA TGTGCCAGCAGTAACGGGGGGGCCGCATATACGCAGTATTTT. It codes for CASSNGGAAYTQYF.

This rearrangement joins TRBV5-5 to TRBJ1-2, with 8 positions matching TRBD1. Germline V gene sequence: CDR1 SGHKS, CDR2 YYEKEE (reference sequence). V lost 4 bases and J lost 5; bases outside the gene matches: 4. This CDR3 is 13 amino acids long. The CDR3 nucleotides read TGTGCCAGCAGCCCGACAGGGGAATATGGCTACACCTTC. It yields the protein CASSPTGEYGYTF.

The rearrangement links TRBV7-9 to TRBJ2-2; the D gene is possibly TRBD2 (5 bases). CDR1 and CDR2 (germline): SEHNR, FQNEAQ (reference sequence). The ends were cut back, 1 base at V and 6 bases at J, with 12 bases in the middle. This CDR3 has 15 residues. The CDR3 sequence: CASSLGALVPGELFF. DNA for the CDR3: TGTGCCAGCAGCTTAGGGGCACTAGTTCCCGGGGAGCTGTTTTTT. The full variable domain, its missing parts supplied by reference TRBV7-9 and TRBJ2-2, is DTGVSQNPRHKITKRGQNVTFRCDPISEHNRLYWYRQTLGQGPEFLTYFQNEAQLEKSRLLSDRFSAERPKGSFSTLEIQRTEQGDSAMYLCASSLGALVPGELFFGEGSRLTVL.

The J gene is TRBJ1-2, the V gene TRBV28; D is unclear. The germline gives CDR1 MDHEN, CDR2 SYDVKM. The CDR3 totals 14 residues. Trimming left V 6 bases short and J 0 bases short, with 11 bases between. The CDR3 region is CASSSPGSNYGYTF. The CDR3 DNA follows: TGTGCCAGCAGCTCTCCGGGATCTAACTATGGCTACACCTTC.

The chain is built from TRBV7-2 and TRBJ2-1; 10 bases agree with TRBD2. Per germline, CDR1 SGHTA and CDR2 FQGNSA. The V segment lost 3 bases and the J segment 6 bases; nucleotides outside the gene matches: 5. The CDR3 totals 15 residues. The CDR3 bases are TGTGCCAGCAGCTTTACTAGCGGGGTGGGCAATGAGCAGTTCTTC. Encoded protein: CASSFTSGVGNEQFF.

A single count supports this clone. The chain links TRBV11-2 to TRBJ1-2; 7 bases are shared with TRBD1. Trimming took 4 bases from V and 8 from J; bases not matched to a gene: 7. Germline V CDR1 and CDR2: SGHAT, FQNNGV. The CDR3 runs to 13 residues. The CDR3 sequence: CASSSRQGSGYTF. DNA of the CDR3: TGTGCCAGCAGCTCCCGACAGGGAAGCGGCTACACCTTC.

The rearrangement links TRBV19 to TRBJ2-1; D gene uncertain. The germline gives CDR1 LNHDA, CDR2 SQIVND (reference sequence). V dropped 6 bases and J dropped 3 bases, with 12 bases sitting between them. The CDR3 loop spans 14 amino acids. The CDR3 spells CASSQTQSYNEQFF. CDR3 DNA sequence: TGTGCCAGTAGCCAAACACAGAGCTACAATGAGCAGTTCTTC.

The sample holds a few counts of this clone. This sequence joins TRBV12-3 or TRBV12-4 and TRBJ1-1; maybe TRBD1 (6 bases). The CDR3 runs to 12 residues. Trimming removed 4 bases at V and 11 bases at J, with 14 bases between. The CDR3 DNA reads as TGTGCCAGCAGTTCATCAGGGGAATTGGCTTTCTTT. As protein: CASSSSGELAFF.

The genes are TRBV7-2 and TRBJ1-2, with D maybe TRBD1 (6 bases). The CDR3 has 15 residues. V was trimmed by 5 bases and J by 2 bases, leaving 15 bases between them. Germline loops: CDR1 SGHTA, CDR2 FQGNSA. The CDR3 DNA reads as TGTGCCAGCAGCCCTACCGGGACATCAAACTATGGCTACACCTTC. Translated: CASSPTGTSNYGYTF.

The chain carries TRBV28 and TRBJ2-7, with TRBD2 matching 7 bases. Germline CDR1 reads MDHEN; CDR2 reads SYDVKM. V trimming: 5 bases; J trimming: 4 bases; junction bases outside the gene matches: 11. The CDR3 runs to 15 residues. The CDR3 reads CASSALLARVYEQYF. The DNA of the CDR3 is TGTGCCAGCAGTGCCCTACTAGCGCGGGTATACGAGCAGTACTTC.

The chain has TRBV24-1 and TRBJ1-5; D is unclear. Between the trimmed V and J ends, which lost 9 bases and 0 bases, there was a span of 5 bases. Germline V gene lookup returns CDR1 KGHDR and CDR2 SFDVKD. The CDR3 sequence is 12 residues long. The CDR3 DNA sequence: TGTGCCACCCAGGATAGCAATCAGCCCCAGCATTTT. It yields the protein CATQDSNQPQHF.

The chain combines TRBV2 with TRBJ1-2; D is ambiguous. Trimming removed 8 bases at V and 5 bases at J, with 18 bases between. The CDR3 runs to 14 residues. Germline CDR1 and CDR2: SNHLY and FYNNEI. The CDR3 coding sequence is TGTGCCAGCTCTATTGAGAGGAGTTATTATGGCTACACCTTC. Amino acids: CASSIERSYYGYTF.

The chain recombines TRBV29-1 with TRBJ2-1; TRBD2 matches at 9 bases. The length of the CDR3 is 14 residues. Trimming took 8 bases from V and 0 from J; bases not matched to a gene: 5. Germline loops: CDR1 SQVTM, CDR2 ANQGSEA. The CDR3 protein is CSMSSGSSYNEQFF. CDR3 nucleotide sequence: TGCAGCATGAGTAGCGGGAGCTCCTACAATGAGCAGTTCTTC.

A few counts support this clone. This rearrangement joins TRBV9 to TRBJ1-3; TRBD1 agrees at 8 bases. The CDR3 consists of 16 residues. V gave up 3 bases and J gave up 4 bases; unmatched junction bases: 9. The germline CDR1 and CDR2 sequences are SGDLS and YYNGEE. The CDR3 sequence is CASSGEAGGEGNTIYF. CDR3 bases: TGTGCCAGCAGCGGAGAGGCAGGGGGCGAGGGAAACACCATATATTTT.

The V and J genes are TRBV29-1 and TRBJ2-1, with 7 bases matching TRBD2. The CDR3 sequence is 11 residues long. J was trimmed by 12 bases and V by 7 bases; bases with no gene match: 9. Germline V lookup: CDR1 SQVTM, CDR2 ANQGSEA. The CDR3 region is CSASSGAVQFF. CDR3 nucleotide sequence: TGCAGCGCCTCAAGCGGGGCTGTGCAGTTCTTC.

This clone was seen just once. The genes are TRBV7-3 and TRBJ2-1, with 10 nucleotides matching TRBD1. Germline values: CDR1 SGHTA, CDR2 FQGTGA. The J segment lost 3 bases and the V segment lost 6 bases, leaving 8 bases of the junction unmatched. This CDR3 has 16 residues. CDR3 bases: TGTGCCAGCAGACGGTCCGGGACAGGGGTCTACAATGAGCAGTTCTTC. This sequence encodes CASRRSGTGVYNEQFF.

The CDR3 sequence is CASSRDRGLTEAFF. DNA for the CDR3: TGTGCCAGCAGTCGCGACAGGGGTTTGACTGAAGCTTTCTTT. The chain couples TRBV6-2 or TRBV6-3 to TRBJ1-1; 8 positions agree with TRBD1. Germline CDR1 and CDR2: MNHEY and SVGEGT. This CDR3 comprises 14 residues. V lost 5 bases and J lost 5; bases outside the gene matches: 7.

The chain has TRBV11-2 and TRBJ1-4; D is uncertain. CDR3 length: 16 amino acids. The germline V gene encodes CDR1 SGHAT and CDR2 FQNNGV. The germline V and J ends were trimmed by 1 base and 0 bases, with 9 bases remaining between them. In DNA form, the CDR3 reads TGTGCCAGCAGCTTAGGGGTGGGCGCAACTAATGAAAAACTGTTTTTT. Translating gives CASSLGVGATNEKLFF.